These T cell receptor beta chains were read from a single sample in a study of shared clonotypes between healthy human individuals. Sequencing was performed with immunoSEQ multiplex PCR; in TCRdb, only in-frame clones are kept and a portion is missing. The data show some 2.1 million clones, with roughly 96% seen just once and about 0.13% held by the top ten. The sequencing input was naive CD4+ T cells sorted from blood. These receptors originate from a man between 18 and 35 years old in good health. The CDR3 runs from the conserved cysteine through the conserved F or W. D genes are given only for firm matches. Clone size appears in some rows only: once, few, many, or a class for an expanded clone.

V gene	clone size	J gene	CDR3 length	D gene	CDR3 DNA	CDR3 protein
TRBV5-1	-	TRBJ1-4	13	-	TGCGCCAGCAGCGGAGGGGCTAATGAAAAACTGTTTTTT	CASSGGANEKLFF
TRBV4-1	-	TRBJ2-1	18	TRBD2	TGCGCCAGCAGCCAAGGACTAGCGGGGGGGCCGCCCTACAATGAGCAGTTCTTC	CASSQGLAGGPPYNEQFF
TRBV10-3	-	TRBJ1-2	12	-	TGTGCCATCAGTGCGGGGGGGTATGGCTACACCTTC	CAISAGGYGYTF
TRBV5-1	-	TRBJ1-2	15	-	TGCGCCAGCAGCTTGGGGCGAGCCGTAGGGTATGGCTACACCTTC	CASSLGRAVGYGYTF
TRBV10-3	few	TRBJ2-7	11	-	TGTGCCATCAGTGAAAACTACGAGCAGTACTTC	CAISENYEQYF
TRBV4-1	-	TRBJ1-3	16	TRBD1	TGCGCCAGCAGCCAAGATGAGGGGACAGGTAGAAACACCATATATTTT	CASSQDEGTGRNTIYF
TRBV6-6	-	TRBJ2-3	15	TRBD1	TGTGCCAGCAGTTACAAGACGGGGACAGGGTTAACGCAGTATTTT	CASSYKTGTGLTQYF
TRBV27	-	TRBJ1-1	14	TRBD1	TGTGCCAGCACACGGGACAGGGGGAACACTGAAGCTTTCTTT	CASTRDRGNTEAFF
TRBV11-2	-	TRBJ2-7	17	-	TGTGCCAGCAGCTTTCTCACAGGCAGAAAGAGAGACTACGAGCAGTACTTC	CASSFLTGRKRDYEQYF
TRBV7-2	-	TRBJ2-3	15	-	TGTGCCAGCAGCCCCTACCCAACCTCCACAGATACGCAGTATTTT	CASSPYPTSTDTQYF
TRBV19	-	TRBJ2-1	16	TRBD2	TGTGCCAGTAGTCCCCAGACTAGCGGGAGGGTAAAGGAGCAGTTCTTC	CASSPQTSGRVKEQFF
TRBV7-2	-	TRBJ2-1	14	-	TGTGCCAGCAGCTTATCGGGTATCGAGAATGAGCAGTTCTTC	CASSLSGIENEQFF
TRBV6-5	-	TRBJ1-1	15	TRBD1	TGTGCCAGCAGTTACCACGGACAGGGCAACACTGAAGCTTTCTTT	CASSYHGQGNTEAFF
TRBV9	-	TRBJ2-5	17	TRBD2	TGTGCCAGCAGCGCCGGGACTAGCGGGGGCCTTCAGGAGACCCAGTACTTC	CASSAGTSGGLQETQYF
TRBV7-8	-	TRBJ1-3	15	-	TGTGCCAGCAGCCCACGGGGGACCTCTGGAAACACCATATATTTT	CASSPRGTSGNTIYF
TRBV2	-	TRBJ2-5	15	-	TGTGCCAGCAGTGTTATAATCCTCGGGGACGAGACCCAGTACTTC	CASSVIILGDETQYF
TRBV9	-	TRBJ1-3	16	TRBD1	TGTGCCAGCAGCGCAGGGGGACTTAGCTCTGGAAACACCATATATTTT	CASSAGGLSSGNTIYF
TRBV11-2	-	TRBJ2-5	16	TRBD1	TGTGCCAGCAGCCCTGGACACTCGGACAGGGGAGAGACCCAGTACTTC	CASSPGHSDRGETQYF
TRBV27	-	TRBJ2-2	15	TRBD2	TGTGCCAGCAGTTCGGGACTAACGAACACCGGGGAGCTGTTTTTT	CASSSGLTNTGELFF